Below are 21 T cell receptor beta chains sequenced from a single sample in a study of T cells expressing NK-cell markers. TCRdb re-called the 5' RACE reads; every CDR3 protein appears as one record, without DNA. This sample's table has roughly 390,000 distinct CDR3 sequences. Material for sequencing was blood T cells: a sorted CD56 or NKG2C T cell subset, CD4+ or CD8+ T cells, or bulk PBMC T cells (not recorded which). These receptors all stem from a man aged 18-75 years in good health.

The genes are TRBV20-1 and TRBJ2-5; TCRdb calls TRBD1, which cannot be checked without DNA. There are 15 residues in the CDR3. The germline V gene encodes CDR1 DFQATT and CDR2 SNEGSKA (reference sequence). The CDR3 spells CSAPDRARGKETQYF.

The chain links TRBV5-1 to TRBJ2-7. The germline CDR1 and CDR2 sequences are SGHRS and YFSETQ. The CDR3 is made up of 15 amino acids. The CDR3 region is CASSLDRADPYEQYF.

The genes are TRBV5-4 and TRBJ2-5; TCRdb designates TRBD2, a call that cannot be tested without DNA. Germline assignment: CDR1 SGHNT and CDR2 YYREEE (reference sequence). The CDR3 consists of 15 residues. The CDR3: CASSLGGRPLQTQYF.

The chain joins TRBV11-2 to TRBJ2-2; TCRdb reports TRBD2, a call that lacks DNA to check it against. This CDR3 region has 15 residues. Germline CDR1 reads SGHAT; CDR2 reads FQNNGV. The CDR3 sequence: CASSRGLAVGGELFF.

The rearrangement joins TRBV21-1 to TRBJ2-7; checking the TCRdb D call of TRBD2 is not possible without DNA. TRBV21-1 represents a pseudogene. The CDR3 extends over 16 amino acids. CDR3 sequence reads: CASSKDGFGLFYEQYF.

The chain recombines TRBV5-4 with TRBJ2-7; TCRdb's D gene call, TRBD1, goes unchecked for lack of DNA. This CDR3 contains 14 residues. Germline CDR1 is SGHNT and CDR2 is YYREEE (reference sequence). CDR3 sequence: CASSFPQGEREQYF.

CDR3 amino acids: CASSRNRGYEQYF. The chain recombines TRBV7-2 with TRBJ2-7; checking the TCRdb D call of TRBD1 is not possible without DNA. Per the germline V gene, CDR1 is SGHTA and CDR2 is FQGNSA. The length of the CDR3 is 13 residues.

The V and J genes are TRBV20-1 and TRBJ1-4. Germline CDR1 reads DFQATT; CDR2 reads SNEGSKA (reference sequence). The CDR3 has 15 residues. CDR3 protein: CSARSAAGTNEKLFF.

V and J are TRBV5-4 and TRBJ1-1; as DNA is missing, the TRBD1 call by TCRdb cannot be tested. The CDR3 extends over 16 amino acids. Germline loops: CDR1 SGHNT, CDR2 YYREEE (reference sequence). This chain's CDR3 is CASSKRQGLVNTEAFF.

The rearrangement uses TRBV6-1 and TRBJ1-5. Germline CDR1 is MNHNS and CDR2 is SASEGT. The CDR3 sequence is 12 residues long. The CDR3 here is CASSEAGWTQHF.

CDR3 region: CASSSIDVGLAFSSYNEQFF. V usage is TRBV11-1 and J usage is TRBJ2-1; there is no DNA to check the TCRdb D call of TRBD2. CDR3 length: 20 amino acids. From germline, CDR1 is SGHAT and CDR2 FQDESV (reference sequence).

The chain employs TRBV7-2 and TRBJ1-5; no DNA is available, so the TRBD1 call from TCRdb remains unchecked. This CDR3 contains 16 residues. The germline gives CDR1 SGHTA, CDR2 FQGNSA. CDR3 sequence: CASSLGTGASNQPQHF.

The chain uses TRBV3-1 and TRBJ1-2; TCRdb proposes TRBD1, but this gene call is untestable without DNA. The germline CDR1 and CDR2 sequences are LGHDT and YNNKEL (reference sequence). CDR3 length: 15 residues. CDR3 amino acids: CASTHGQGGSYGYTF. Full variable domain (remainder filled in from reference TRBV3-1 and TRBJ1-2): DTAVSQTPKYLVTQMGNDKSIKCEQNLGHDTMYWYKQDSKKFLKIMFSYNNKELIINETVPNRFSPKSPDKAHLNLHINSLELGDSAVYFCASTHGQGGSYGYTFGSGTRLTVV.

The chain is built from TRBV27 and TRBJ1-1; no DNA is available, so the TRBD1 call from TCRdb remains unchecked. Per germline, CDR1 MNHEY and CDR2 SMNVEV (reference sequence). The CDR3 runs 15 residues. The CDR3 region is CATKDREDVGTEAFF.

This chain links TRBV7-9 with TRBJ2-5. The CDR3 has 16 residues. Germline CDR1 is SEHNR and CDR2 is FQNEAQ (reference sequence). The CDR3: CASSLGVGVAQETQYF.

The CDR3 reads CATKTGGLETQYF. The chain has TRBV6-1 and TRBJ2-5; TCRdb reports TRBD1, a call that lacks DNA to check it against. CDR3 length: 13 amino acids. Germline V gene data show CDR1 as MNHNS and CDR2 as SASEGT.

This chain uses TRBV7-2 with TRBJ2-7. This CDR3 comprises 14 residues. Germline V gene lookup returns CDR1 SGHTA and CDR2 FQGNSA. The CDR3 spells CASSLWSASYEQYF.

CDR3 sequence reads: CSVDSVRTYNEQFF. The chain carries TRBV29-1 and TRBJ2-1; the TCRdb call, TRBD2, lacks DNA for checking. Germline V gene lookup returns CDR1 SQVTM and CDR2 ANQGSEA. The CDR3 extends over 14 amino acids.

The chain has TRBV6-5 and TRBJ2-1; TCRdb outputs TRBD1, but without DNA this stays unchecked. Germline CDR1 and CDR2: MNHEY and SVGAGI. CDR3 length equals 17 residues. Here the CDR3 reads CASSYTGQGRSYNEQFF.

This chain joins TRBV7-8 and TRBJ2-3; TCRdb's assignment of TRBD2 cannot be checked, as there is no DNA. The CDR3 consists of 17 residues. From germline, CDR1 is SGHVS and CDR2 FQNEAQ. The CDR3 here is CASSPTGTSGGMDTQYF. The complete variable domain, with remaining parts taken from reference TRBV7-8 and TRBJ2-3, reads GAGVSQSPRYKVAKRGQDVALRCDPISGHVSLFWYQQALGQGPEFLTYFQNEAQLDKSGLPSDRFFAERPEGSVSTLKIQRTQQEDSAVYLCASSPTGTSGGMDTQYFGPGTRLTVL.

The chain uses TRBV12-3 or TRBV12-4 and TRBJ2-5; absent DNA, TCRdb's TRBD2 call cannot be checked. The CDR3 extends over 16 amino acids. The CDR3 is CASSFGLAGMQETQYF.